What follows are 28 T cell receptor beta chains derived from one specimen sequenced in a study of graft-versus-host responses after intestinal transplantation. This table comes from immunoSEQ multiplex PCR, and its TCRdb copy is limited to in-frame clones, with some not included. Here the sample spans 9,900 or so clones, roughly 92% being singletons. The starting material was PBMCs, obtained more than 40 days after intestinal transplantation. The receptors were sampled from a human patient who received an intestinal transplant, so some T cells may come from the graft donor.

The chain employs TRBV7-2 and TRBJ2-5; D could derive from TRBD1 or TRBD2 (6 bases each). The V gene's germline CDR1 is SGHTA and CDR2 FQGNSA. Between the trimmed V and J ends, which lost 5 bases and 5 bases, there was a span of 12 bases. The CDR3 contains 13 residues. CDR3 loop: CASSPSGAETQYF. CDR3 nucleotides: TGTGCCAGCAGCCCGTCGGGGGCTGAGACCCAGTACTTC.

This sequence joins TRBV6-5 and TRBJ1-1, with no clear D. Trimming removed 8 bases at V and 0 bases at J, with 10 bases between. Germline V gene sequence: CDR1 MNHEY, CDR2 SVGAGI. The length of the CDR3 is 13 residues. The chain's CDR3 is CASFRKMNTEAFF. The DNA of the CDR3 is TGTGCCAGCTTCCGTAAAATGAACACTGAAGCTTTCTTT.

The V and J genes are TRBV15 and TRBJ1-2; D unclear. This CDR3 is built from 15 residues. Germline CDR1 LNHNV, CDR2 YYDKDF (reference sequence). The V end was cut by 0 bases, the J end by 0 bases, with 8 bases between. The CDR3 is CATSRDLGTNYGYTF. CDR3 in DNA: TGTGCCACCAGCAGAGATCTCGGGACTAACTATGGCTACACCTTC.

The genes are TRBV28 and TRBJ2-5; tentative D call: TRBD2 (6 bases). The CDR3 contains 16 residues. The germline V gene encodes CDR1 MDHEN and CDR2 SYDVKM. The ends were cut back, 6 bases at V and 5 bases at J, with 22 bases in the middle. This chain's CDR3 is CASSQTQGPRGETQYF. The CDR3, as DNA: TGTGCCAGCAGCCAGACGCAGGGCCCCCGGGGGGAGACCCAGTACTTC.

The V gene is TRBV6-6, the J gene TRBJ2-7, with 7 bases matching TRBD2. Trimming at V came to 3 bases and at J to 2 bases, leaving 4 bases not matched to a gene. Germline V gene data show CDR1 as MNHNY and CDR2 as SVGAGI (reference sequence). This CDR3 spans 14 amino acids. CDR3 loop: CASSYGGGTYEQYF. Here the CDR3 DNA reads TGTGCCAGCAGTTATGGGGGGGGTACCTACGAGCAGTACTTC.

V and J are TRBV5-4 and TRBJ2-5; perhaps TRBD1 as D (6 bases). V lost 4 bases to trimming and J lost 4 bases, with 17 bases between them. CDR1 and CDR2 from the germline V gene are SGHNT and YYREEE (reference sequence). The CDR3 is made up of 15 amino acids. The CDR3 sequence is CASSHGVGAGETQYF. The CDR3 nucleotides are TGTGCCAGCAGCCACGGCGTGGGGGCCGGAGAGACCCAGTACTTC.

The chain employs TRBV7-9 and TRBJ2-5; TRBD2 matches at 14 bases. The CDR3 is made up of 17 amino acids. V gave up 5 bases and J gave up 1 base; unmatched junction bases: 6. Germline V gene lookup returns CDR1 SEHNR and CDR2 FQNEAQ (reference sequence). The DNA for the CDR3 is TGTGCCAGCAGCCCGGGGACTAGCGGGAGTATCCAAGAGACCCAGTACTTC. Amino acid sequence: CASSPGTSGSIQETQYF.

The chain links TRBV2 to TRBJ1-1; 11 nucleotides agree with TRBD1. The length of the CDR3 is 13 residues. After removal of 9 bases from V and 5 bases from J, the junction contained 5 bases not matched to a gene. Germline assignment: CDR1 SNHLY and CDR2 FYNNEI. DNA of the CDR3: TGTGCCAGTCTTGGGACAGGGGGGACTGAAGCTTTCTTT. It codes for CASLGTGGTEAFF.

This clone was picked up one time. The genes are TRBV6-6 and TRBJ1-4; TRBD1 aligns across 7 bases. The CDR3 spans 15 residues. Per the germline V gene, CDR1 is MNHNY and CDR2 is SVGAGI (reference sequence). V trimming: 2 bases; J trimming: 3 bases; junction bases outside the gene matches: 3. The CDR3 region is CASSYPGQPNEKLFF. The CDR3 DNA reads as TGTGCCAGCAGTTACCCGGGACAGCCTAATGAAAAACTGTTTTTT.

A few counts support this clone. This sequence joins TRBV19 and TRBJ1-6; tentative D call: TRBD1 (6 bases). In germline, CDR1 is LNHDA, CDR2 SQIVND (reference sequence). This CDR3 region has 13 residues. V dropped 3 bases and J dropped 10 bases, with 10 bases sitting between them. The CDR3 region is CASSMGGQSPLHF. The CDR3 nucleotides are TGTGCCAGTAGTATGGGGGGGCAATCACCCCTCCACTTT.

This chain links TRBV7-3 with TRBJ2-3; 11 bases fit TRBD2. CDR1 SGHTA and CDR2 FQGTGA come from the germline V gene. The CDR3 spans 16 residues. With V trimmed by 2 bases and J by 4 bases, 5 bases remained unmatched. Here the CDR3 reads CASSLGSGGASDTQYF. In DNA form, the CDR3 reads TGTGCCAGCAGCTTAGGTAGCGGGGGGGCCTCAGATACGCAGTATTTT.

The gene calls are TRBV11-2 and TRBJ2-3; D is possibly TRBD1 (6 bases). This CDR3 is built from 17 residues. The germline V and J ends were trimmed by 1 base and 2 bases, with 16 bases remaining between them. CDR1 SGHAT and CDR2 FQNNGV come from the germline V gene. CDR3 protein: CASSLAPDRAFTDTQYF. CDR3 nucleotides: TGTGCCAGCAGCTTAGCCCCGGACAGAGCATTCACAGATACGCAGTATTTT.

The chain employs TRBV2 and TRBJ1-1; 8 bases align to TRBD1. The CDR3 consists of 13 residues. The V gene end was trimmed by 3 bases and the J gene end by 8 bases; junction bases not matched to a gene: 5. In germline, CDR1 is SNHLY, CDR2 FYNNEI. The CDR3 DNA sequence: TGTGCCAGCAGTGACGTAACAGGGGGAGAAGCTTTCTTT. Its protein is CASSDVTGGEAFF.

The genes are TRBV2 and TRBJ2-7, with D unresolved. Germline assignment: CDR1 SNHLY and CDR2 FYNNEI. The V and J ends lost 3 bases and 0 bases respectively, with 12 bases between them. The CDR3 spans 15 residues. The CDR3 reads CASSDSGRSSYEQYF. The CDR3, as DNA: TGTGCCAGCAGTGATTCCGGAAGGAGCTCCTACGAGCAGTACTTC.

This chain's CDR3 is CASSPGGQGYPEAFF. For the CDR3, the DNA is TGCGCCAGCAGCCCAGGGGGACAGGGCTACCCTGAAGCTTTCTTT. The chain carries TRBV5-1 and TRBJ1-1, with TRBD1 matching 9 bases. Unmatched junction bases numbered 10, after V lost 4 bases and J lost 6 bases. CDR1 is SGHRS, CDR2 YFSETQ, per germline. The CDR3 runs to 15 residues.

The genes are TRBV27 and TRBJ1-2; the D is unclear. V was pared by 6 bases and J by 4 bases, with 15 bases between. The germline CDR1 and CDR2 sequences are MNHEY and SMNVEV (reference sequence). The CDR3 runs to 14 residues. The CDR3 spells CASSPRNRAYGYTF. DNA for the CDR3: TGTGCCAGCAGCCCTCGGAACCGGGCCTATGGCTACACCTTC.

Comment on this clone: The junction and the germline gene differ at one end; a read error may be behind it. V gene TRBV6-1 combines with J gene TRBJ1-6; 8 bases align to TRBD1. CDR1 MNHNS and CDR2 SASEGT come from the germline V gene. The CDR3 is 16 residues long. The CDR3 DNA is TGTGCCAGCAGGGAAGGGACAGGTACCTATAATTCACCCCTCCACTTT. Amino acids: CASREGTGTYNSPLHF.

The gene calls are TRBV29-1 and TRBJ1-1, with 7 bases fitting TRBD1. After removal of 2 bases from V and 0 bases from J, the junction contained 9 bases not matched to a gene. Germline CDR1 reads SQVTM; CDR2 reads ANQGSEA. The CDR3 length is 16 residues. Here the CDR3 reads CSVEPGSGTVNTEAFF. In DNA form, the CDR3 reads TGCAGCGTTGAACCGGGTTCCGGGACAGTGAACACTGAAGCTTTCTTT.

This chain links TRBV11-2 with TRBJ2-3; 7 bases fit TRBD2. Germline trimming cut 3 bases from V and 6 bases from J; bases unmatched to any gene: 9. The germline V gene has CDR1 SGHAT and CDR2 FQNNGV. The CDR3 loop spans 15 amino acids. The CDR3 DNA is TGTGCCAGCAGCTTGGGAGGGCCCCCACTCGATACGCAGTATTTT. It codes for CASSLGGPPLDTQYF.

This clone came up a few times. V gene TRBV19 combines with J gene TRBJ1-4; D not certain. Trimming took 5 bases from V and 10 from J, leaving 14 bases between them. Germline V gives CDR1 LNHDA, CDR2 SQIVND (reference sequence). The CDR3 spans 13 residues. The CDR3: CASSSSIMGKLFF. Here the CDR3 DNA reads TGTGCCAGTAGTTCGAGTATTATGGGAAAACTGTTTTTT.

The V and J genes are TRBV6-1 and TRBJ1-2; 8 bases fit TRBD1. Germline V gene data show CDR1 as MNHNS and CDR2 as SASEGT. The CDR3 sequence is 15 residues long. Trimming at V came to 3 bases and at J to 6 bases, leaving 9 bases not matched to a gene. Written as DNA, the CDR3 is TGTGCCAGCAGTGACACCGGGACAGGAGCCCATGGCTACACCTTC. Encoded protein: CASSDTGTGAHGYTF.

This clone was observed a single time. The genes are TRBV5-5 and TRBJ2-5; 11 nucleotides agree with TRBD2. Germline CDR1 is SGHKS and CDR2 is YYEKEE (reference sequence). J was trimmed by 6 bases and V by 4 bases; bases with no gene match: 20. This CDR3 is built from 19 residues. The CDR3 region has the DNA TGTGCCAGCAGCCCCCAGGGTAGTAGCGGGGGGGCCCTAGAGAAGACCCAGTACTTC. It translates to CASSPQGSSGGALEKTQYF.

For the CDR3, the DNA is TGTGCCAGCAGCTTAGCAACGGTTAACTATGGCTACACCTTC. Translated: CASSLATVNYGYTF. The chain couples TRBV7-8 to TRBJ1-2; D remains ambiguous. Trimming took 0 bases from V and 1 from J, leaving 6 bases between them. CDR3 length: 14 residues. Germline lookup yields CDR1 SGHVS and CDR2 FQNEAQ.

This clone is a singleton in its sample. The chain joins TRBV15 to TRBJ1-5; D is uncertain. Trimming stripped 0 bases from V and 1 base from J, with 7 bases between. The CDR3 runs to 15 residues. Germline CDR1 and CDR2: LNHNV and YYDKDF (reference sequence). For the CDR3, the DNA is TGTGCCACCAGCAGAGAGGGAGGGAGCAATCAGCCCCAGCATTTT. It encodes CATSREGGSNQPQHF.

This clone was recorded only once. CDR3 amino acids: CASSLKDRARLHF. The CDR3 DNA reads as TGTGCCAGCAGCCTAAAGGACAGGGCGCGCCTCCACTTT. The chain couples TRBV7-2 to TRBJ1-6; TRBD1 matches at 8 bases. In germline, CDR1 is SGHTA, CDR2 FQGNSA. V trimming: 5 bases; J trimming: 15 bases; junction bases outside the gene matches: 9. The CDR3 covers 13 residues.

This chain joins TRBV7-2 and TRBJ1-6, with D perhaps TRBD1 (6 bases). This CDR3 has 14 amino acids. Germline CDR1 is SGHTA and CDR2 is FQGNSA. V shed 3 bases and J shed 10 bases, with 13 bases lying between them. CDR3 in amino acids: CASSFGGRGSPLHF. The CDR3 DNA reads as TGTGCCAGCAGCTTTGGGGGGCGCGGGTCACCCCTCCACTTT.

This clone was seen just once. This rearrangement joins TRBV18 to TRBJ1-2, with D uncertain. V lost 3 bases to trimming and J lost 5 bases, with 22 bases between them. Germline CDR1 is KGHSH and CDR2 is LQKENI. This CDR3 is built from 17 residues. The CDR3 reads CASSPPRHRPSKYGYTF. CDR3 DNA: TGTGCCAGCTCACCCCCGCGACATCGACCTTCCAAATATGGCTACACCTTC. The complete variable domain, with remaining parts taken from reference TRBV18 and TRBJ1-2, reads NAGVMQNPRHLVRRRGQEARLRCSPMKGHSHVYWYRQLPEEGLKFMVYLQKENIIDESGMPKERFSAEFPKEGPSILRIQQVVRGDSAAYFCASSPPRHRPSKYGYTFGSGTRLTVV.

This sequence joins TRBV5-4 and TRBJ2-2; D might be TRBD1 (5 bases). The CDR3 runs 15 residues. Per germline, CDR1 SGHNT and CDR2 YYREEE (reference sequence). Trimming stripped 1 base from V and 1 base from J, with 8 bases between. The CDR3 sequence: CASSLQGRNTGELFF. For the CDR3, the DNA is TGTGCCAGCAGCTTGCAGGGAAGGAACACCGGGGAGCTGTTTTTT.